In this sample, the clone carrying this TCR beta chain turned up a few times. Its antigen is still unknown. The CDR3 runs 14 residues. The V end was cut by 4 bases, the J end by 2 bases, with 10 bases between. Germline CDR1 SGHNT, CDR2 YENEEA. This entry comes from a study of T cells in localized non-small cell lung cancer. Study outcomes and limitations: The study detected a median 57 of the top 100 tumor clones in adjacent lung.

Clones were sequenced by immunoSEQ multiplex PCR, and TCRdb holds only the in-frame ones, with some missing. The table shows 2,500 to 3,000 clones, with approximately 25% occurring only once. This chain links TRBV11-3 with TRBJ2-3, with D unresolved. This TCR was sampled from a man between 40 and 70 years old with stage III lung adenocarcinoma. Source: lung tumor tissue, taken before any cancer treatment. CDR3 bases: TGTGCCAGCAGCTACGGATATGACACAGATACGCAGTATTTT. This gives the protein CASSYGYDTDTQYF.